The next 5 T cell receptor beta chains were all read from a single sample in a study of chemoradiotherapy in HPV16-positive cancers. Sequencing used immunoSEQ multiplex PCR; TCRdb keeps in-frame clones, though not all of them. The sample lists 50,000 to 55,000 clones; 90% were seen once. The sequencing used blood, collected from a patient who underwent chemoradiotherapy. These receptors originate from a human donor with HPV-associated anogenital cancer.

This chain connects TRBV7-9 to TRBJ1-5; unclear D gene. This CDR3 contains 18 residues. Per the germline V gene, CDR1 is SEHNR and CDR2 is FQNEAQ (reference sequence). V was pared by 4 bases and J by 3 bases, with 22 bases between. CDR3 loop: CASSSFHGGEFDNQPQHF. The CDR3 nucleotides are TGTGCCAGCAGCTCGTTCCACGGTGGGGAGTTTGACAATCAGCCCCAGCATTTT.

This clone was picked up one time. The chain has TRBV5-1 and TRBJ2-1; D ambiguous. The CDR3 loop spans 15 amino acids. Germline V gene sequence: CDR1 SGHRS, CDR2 YFSETQ. Trimming pared 0 bases from V and 7 bases from J, leaving 14 bases between. CDR3 sequence reads: CASSLASPDRNEQFF. Written as DNA, the CDR3 is TGCGCCAGCAGCTTGGCCTCACCGGATAGAAATGAGCAGTTCTTC.

The rearrangement links TRBV30 to TRBJ1-3, with D possibly being TRBD1 (5 bases). The CDR3 contains 15 residues. In germline, CDR1 is GTSNPN, CDR2 SVGIG (reference sequence). With 2 bases removed from V and 2 bases from J, the gap between germline ends came to 13 bases. This chain's CDR3 is CAWSRVGGTGNTIYF. The CDR3, as DNA: TGTGCCTGGAGTAGGGTGGGGGGGACTGGAAACACCATATATTTT.

CDR3 sequence (DNA): TGCGCCAGCAGCCAAGGGACAGGATGGGTCGCTTTCTTT. This gives the protein CASSQGTGWVAFF. The rearrangement uses TRBV4-1 and TRBJ1-1; 7 bases agree with TRBD1. The V and J ends lost 1 base and 11 bases, in that order; junction bases with no gene match: 7. Germline loops: CDR1 MGHRA, CDR2 YSYEKL. The CDR3 has 13 residues.

V usage is TRBV4-3 and J usage is TRBJ1-2; D not resolved. Deletions cut 1 base from V and 3 bases from J, with 15 bases between. This CDR3 contains 16 residues. Germline CDR1 reads LGHNA; CDR2 reads YSLEER. CDR3 nucleotides: TGCGCCAGCAGCCAAGCTGCGGCACCCGGGGACTATGGCTACACCTTC. Translation: CASSQAAAPGDYGYTF.